Presented here are 2 T cell receptor beta chains from one specimen sequenced in a study of response to subunit inactivated influenza vaccine. In TCRdb, the RT-PCR reads were re-called with MiXCR into one record per CDR3 protein. The sample comprises some 540,000 distinct CDR3 sequences, less than 25% of which are singletons, and roughly 2.8% rests with the top ten. These data also formed part of another study, on T cells expressing NK-cell markers. This second study notes: Generation of TCR beta cDNA was performed by 5'RACE template switching incorporating UMIs.

Sample: CD4+ T cells sorted from PBMCs, taken about 13 days after vaccination. The source of these receptors is a man aged 45-65 years who received an inactivated influenza vaccine.

This clonotype appeared a few times. This chain connects TRBV20-1 to TRBJ2-7; D is undetermined. CDR3 length: 13 residues. CDR1 DFQATT and CDR2 SNEGSKA come from the germline V gene (reference sequence). Trimming removed 4 bases at V and 4 bases at J, with 14 bases between. The CDR3 protein is CSANDLGEYEQYF. The CDR3 DNA sequence: TGCAGTGCTAACGACCTCGGCGAATACGAGCAGTACTTC.

In this sample, this clonotype turned up a few times. V usage is TRBV5-6 and J usage is TRBJ2-1; D remains ambiguous. Germline V gene sequence: CDR1 SGHDT, CDR2 YYEEEE. CDR3 length: 15 amino acids. Deletions cut 0 bases from V and 3 bases from J, with 10 bases between. CDR3 sequence reads: CASSLAEHIYNEQFF. CDR3 DNA sequence: TGTGCCAGCAGCTTGGCGGAGCACATCTACAATGAGCAGTTCTTC.